Presented here are 26 T cell receptor beta chains from one specimen sequenced in a study of STAT5B mutations in CD4+ large granular lymphocyte leukemia. Sequencing was performed with immunoSEQ multiplex PCR; in TCRdb, only in-frame clones are kept and a portion is missing. Here the sample spans 30,000 to 40,000 clones, roughly 71% being singletons. Sequenced sample: CD4+ T cells from blood buffy coats. These receptors were taken from a human donor in good health.

There are a few counts of this clone. The chain recombines TRBV20-1 with TRBJ2-1; D is perhaps TRBD2 (5 bases). The length of the CDR3 is 11 residues. Looked up from germline, CDR1 is DFQATT and CDR2 is SNEGSKA (reference sequence). V was cut by 6 bases and J by 9 bases, with 12 bases left in between. The DNA for the CDR3 is TGCAGTGCCCCCGGTCGGGGTGAGCAGTTCTTC. Encoded protein: CSAPGRGEQFF.

A single count supports this clone. The chain recombines TRBV4-2 with TRBJ2-5; D unresolved. The V and J ends lost 3 bases and 1 base respectively, with 12 bases between them. CDR1 LGHNA and CDR2 YNFKEQ come from the germline V gene. The CDR3 has 15 residues. The chain's CDR3 is CASSQTPNSQETQYF. CDR3 in DNA: TGTGCCAGCAGCCAGACCCCGAATAGCCAAGAGACCCAGTACTTC.

This clone has just a few counts. The rearrangement uses TRBV5-8 and TRBJ1-2, with D possibly matching TRBD1 (6 bases). The V gene's germline CDR1 is SGHTS and CDR2 YDEGEE. Between the trimmed V and J ends, which lost 4 bases and 4 bases, there was a span of 11 bases. The CDR3 is 13 amino acids. The DNA for the CDR3 is TGTGCCAGCAGCCAGACAGGCTTCTATGGCTACACCTTC. It yields the protein CASSQTGFYGYTF.

This clone was observed a few times. J is TRBJ1-1 and V is TRBV19, with TRBD1 matching over 9 bases. The CDR3 runs 15 residues. V dropped 5 bases and J dropped 5; count of bases not matched to a gene: 9. The germline gives CDR1 LNHDA, CDR2 SQIVND (reference sequence). Here the CDR3 reads CASSPQGAGKTEAFF. The CDR3 DNA is TGTGCCAGTAGTCCACAGGGGGCTGGAAAGACTGAAGCTTTCTTT.

This chain links TRBV7-8 with TRBJ2-7, with D possibly called TRBD1 or TRBD2 (6 bases each). V was pared by 2 bases and J by 2 bases, with 10 bases between. The length of the CDR3 is 14 residues. Germline loops: CDR1 SGHVS, CDR2 FQNEAQ. CDR3 amino acids: CASSLRGAAYEQYF. The CDR3 DNA sequence: TGTGCCAGCAGCTTAAGGGGGGCAGCCTACGAGCAGTACTTC.

The J gene is TRBJ2-7, the V gene TRBV28, with D tentatively TRBD1 (7 bases). This CDR3 has 14 residues. Germline CDR1 reads MDHEN; CDR2 reads SYDVKM. V was pared by 5 bases and J by 7 bases, with 18 bases between. CDR3 region: CASSLEGALGEQYF. The CDR3 bases are TGTGCCAGCAGTCTGGAGGGGGCGCTGGGGGAGCAGTACTTC. Together with reference TRBV28 and TRBJ2-7, the CDR3 gives the full variable domain: DVKVTQSSRYLVKRTGEKVFLECVQDMDHENMFWYRQDPGLGLRLIYFSYDVKMKEKGDIPEGYSVSREKKERFSLILESASTNQTSMYLCASSLEGALGEQYFGPGTRLTVT.

This clone was detected a few times. The chain joins TRBV5-1 to TRBJ2-6; 8 bases match TRBD1. Germline loops: CDR1 SGHRS, CDR2 YFSETQ. V trimming: 0 bases; J trimming: 4 bases; junction bases outside the gene matches: 6. CDR3 size: 17 residues. As DNA, the CDR3 is TGCGCCAGCAGCTTGGCCTCAGGGGGCAACGGGGCCAACGTCCTGACTTTC. Residues: CASSLASGGNGANVLTF.

The V and J genes are TRBV2 and TRBJ2-7; D could derive from TRBD1 or TRBD2 (5 bases each). V lost 6 bases and J lost 5, with 17 bases in between. This CDR3 region has 14 residues. Germline CDR1 and CDR2: SNHLY and FYNNEI. CDR3 nucleotide sequence: TGTGCCAGCAGATCCGGGACCAACCACCACGAGCAGTACTTC. Encoded protein: CASRSGTNHHEQYF.

In this sample, this clone turned up a few times. The chain couples TRBV10-2 to TRBJ1-1; tentatively, D is TRBD1 (5 bases). This CDR3 region has 13 residues. The germline CDR1 and CDR2 sequences are WSHSY and SAAADI. The V end was cut by 6 bases, the J end by 2 bases, with 10 bases between. The CDR3 sequence: CASSRGDNTEAFF. CDR3 DNA sequence: TGCGCCAGCAGCCGTGGGGACAACACTGAAGCTTTCTTT.

The chain is built from TRBV27 and TRBJ2-3; either TRBD1 or TRBD2 may fit D (5 bases each). Germline CDR1 and CDR2: MNHEY and SMNVEV (reference sequence). V was clipped by 1 base and J by 5 bases, with 10 bases between them. The CDR3 length is 14 residues. The CDR3 is CASSLWARGDTQYF. Here the CDR3 DNA reads TGTGCCAGCAGTTTATGGGCGAGGGGAGATACGCAGTATTTT.

The rearrangement links TRBV19 to TRBJ2-3; D gene unclear. The CDR3 extends over 13 amino acids. With 4 bases removed from V and 3 bases from J, the gap between germline ends came to 8 bases. Germline V gene data show CDR1 as LNHDA and CDR2 as SQIVND (reference sequence). CDR3 in amino acids: CASSTVRTDTQYF. The CDR3 DNA follows: TGTGCCAGTAGTACGGTCCGAACAGATACGCAGTATTTT.

The rearrangement joins TRBV5-1 to TRBJ2-2, with 10 positions matching TRBD1. The germline gives CDR1 SGHRS, CDR2 YFSETQ. The CDR3 covers 15 residues. Germline trimming cut 4 bases from V and 4 bases from J; bases unmatched to any gene: 4. The CDR3 protein is CASSTRDRGTGELFF. Here the CDR3 DNA reads TGCGCCAGCAGCACCCGGGACAGGGGCACCGGGGAGCTGTTTTTT.

The chain is built from TRBV25-1 and TRBJ2-5; perhaps TRBD2 as D (7 bases). The CDR3 extends over 13 amino acids. Trimming cost V 7 bases and J 7 bases, with 16 bases left between them. CDR1 is MGHDK and CDR2 is SYGVNS in the germline V gene. This CDR3 is CASTPAGEGTQYF. The CDR3 bases are TGTGCCAGCACCCCCGCAGGGGAGGGGACCCAGTACTTC.

V and J are TRBV19 and TRBJ1-1; a weak D match, TRBD1 (5 bases). The CDR3 runs 13 residues. V was cut by 1 base and J by 4 bases, with 7 bases left in between. Germline-derived CDR1 and CDR2 are LNHDA and SQIVND (reference sequence). Here the CDR3 DNA reads TGTGCCAGTAGTATAGCACAGGCCACTGAAGCTTTCTTT. Its protein is CASSIAQATEAFF.

This clone was picked up a small number of times. This chain links TRBV7-2 with TRBJ1-1; D might be TRBD1 (6 bases). The CDR3 covers 15 residues. V lost 1 base and J 4 bases, leaving 13 bases between the germline ends. The V gene's germline CDR1 is SGHTA and CDR2 FQGNSA. This chain's CDR3 is CASSLDLGALTEAFF. The CDR3 coding sequence is TGTGCCAGCAGCTTAGATTTGGGGGCACTCACTGAAGCTTTCTTT.

The gene calls are TRBV9 and TRBJ2-3; D remains ambiguous. From germline, CDR1 is SGDLS and CDR2 YYNGEE. This CDR3 has 12 residues. V was shortened by 4 bases and J by 4 bases, with 7 bases between the two germline ends. CDR3 protein: CASSLQPDTQYF. DNA for the CDR3: TGTGCCAGCAGCCTACAGCCAGATACGCAGTATTTT.

V gene TRBV19 combines with J gene TRBJ2-2, with a tentative D call TRBD2 (8 bases). CDR1 and CDR2 (germline): LNHDA, SQIVND (reference sequence). The CDR3 is 18 residues long. Trimming took off 7 bases at V and 2 bases at J, with 23 bases between the two ends. CDR3 sequence (DNA): TGTGCCAGTAAGAACAGGGGTGGACTAGCCTTTAACACCGGGGAGCTGTTTTTT. This gives the protein CASKNRGGLAFNTGELFF.

The chain recombines TRBV6-5 with TRBJ1-2, with no clear D. Trimming cost V 6 bases and J 4 bases, with 12 bases left between them. The CDR3 length is 13 residues. From germline, CDR1 is MNHEY and CDR2 SVGAGI. CDR3 DNA sequence: TGTGCCAGCAGACCAGACCCCTTCTATGGCTACACCTTC. Protein product: CASRPDPFYGYTF.

The sample holds one count of this clone. The chain uses TRBV7-2 and TRBJ1-2; D call uncertain. The CDR3 has 14 amino acids. Germline V gives CDR1 SGHTA, CDR2 FQGNSA. Trimming removed 5 bases from V and 8 bases from J, with 18 bases in between. CDR3 loop: CASSATVGIWGYTF. In DNA form, the CDR3 reads TGTGCCAGCAGCGCAACCGTTGGTATATGGGGCTACACCTTC.

This clone was recorded a few times. The chain combines TRBV19 with TRBJ1-5, with D perhaps TRBD1 (6 bases). This CDR3 comprises 17 residues. In germline, CDR1 is LNHDA, CDR2 SQIVND (reference sequence). The germline V and J ends were trimmed by 2 bases and 5 bases, with 19 bases remaining between them. The CDR3 nucleotides read TGTGCCAGTAGTATAAGGAGTACCGGGACACGCGATCAGCCCCAGCATTTT. As protein: CASSIRSTGTRDQPQHF.

J is TRBJ2-7 and V is TRBV10-3; possibly TRBD2 for D (6 bases). Per the germline V gene, CDR1 is ENHRY and CDR2 is SYGVKD. CDR3 length equals 10 residues. Trimming pared 10 bases from V and 6 bases from J, leaving 10 bases between. This CDR3 reads CATGGPEQYF. DNA of the CDR3: TGTGCCACCGGGGGTCCCGAGCAGTACTTC.

This clone was seen a handful of times. The rearrangement links TRBV27 to TRBJ2-7; D call uncertain. V gave up 7 bases and J gave up 2 bases, with 3 bases separating them. The CDR3 is 10 amino acids. Germline V gene sequence: CDR1 MNHEY, CDR2 SMNVEV (reference sequence). Here the CDR3 DNA reads TGTGCCAGCACGCCCTACGAGCAGTACTTC. It yields the protein CASTPYEQYF.

This rearrangement joins TRBV5-1 to TRBJ2-7, with TRBD1 identical over 12 bases. Germline CDR1 SGHRS, CDR2 YFSETQ. The CDR3 contains 16 residues. V lost 0 bases, J lost 0 bases, and 1 base stayed unmatched. Here the CDR3 reads CASSLVGQGASYEQYF. CDR3 bases: TGCGCCAGCAGCTTGGTGGGACAGGGGGCCTCCTACGAGCAGTACTTC. The full variable domain, with the rest looked up from reference TRBV5-1 and TRBJ2-7, is KAGVTQTPRYLIKTRGQQVTLSCSPISGHRSVSWYQQTPGQGLQFLFEYFSETQRNKGNFPGRFSGRQFSNSRSEMNVSTLELGDSALYLCASSLVGQGASYEQYFGPGTRLTVT.

The J gene is TRBJ2-5, the V gene TRBV7-2, with no clear D. The CDR3 runs 15 residues. Germline V gives CDR1 SGHTA, CDR2 FQGNSA. V lost 5 bases to trimming and J lost 1 base, with 14 bases between them. The CDR3 loop is CASSPRYRGQETQYF. The DNA for the CDR3 is TGTGCCAGCAGCCCCCGATATCGAGGCCAAGAGACCCAGTACTTC. The variable domain in full, with the rest retrieved from reference TRBV7-2 and TRBJ2-5, is GAGVSQSPSNKVTEKGKDVELRCDPISGHTALYWYRQSLGQGLEFLIYFQGNSAPDKSGLPSDRFSAERTGGSVSTLTIQRTQQEDSAVYLCASSPRYRGQETQYFGPGTRLLVL.

This clone was seen once. The gene calls are TRBV5-1 and TRBJ2-3, with no clear D. CDR3 length equals 13 residues. The germline V and J ends were trimmed by 4 bases and 5 bases, with 11 bases remaining between them. Germline V gives CDR1 SGHRS, CDR2 YFSETQ. For the CDR3, the DNA is TGCGCCAGCAGCCCCGGATCTGGAGATACGCAGTATTTT. Encoded protein: CASSPGSGDTQYF.

The chain uses TRBV10-2 and TRBJ2-2, with D possibly TRBD2 on 6 matching bases. The germline gives CDR1 WSHSY, CDR2 SAAADI. The CDR3 has 14 residues. The V end lost 8 bases, the J end lost 4 bases, and 14 bases lay between the germline ends. CDR3: CASGRTASTGELFF. In DNA, the CDR3 is TGCGCCAGCGGGAGGACTGCGAGCACCGGGGAGCTGTTTTTT.